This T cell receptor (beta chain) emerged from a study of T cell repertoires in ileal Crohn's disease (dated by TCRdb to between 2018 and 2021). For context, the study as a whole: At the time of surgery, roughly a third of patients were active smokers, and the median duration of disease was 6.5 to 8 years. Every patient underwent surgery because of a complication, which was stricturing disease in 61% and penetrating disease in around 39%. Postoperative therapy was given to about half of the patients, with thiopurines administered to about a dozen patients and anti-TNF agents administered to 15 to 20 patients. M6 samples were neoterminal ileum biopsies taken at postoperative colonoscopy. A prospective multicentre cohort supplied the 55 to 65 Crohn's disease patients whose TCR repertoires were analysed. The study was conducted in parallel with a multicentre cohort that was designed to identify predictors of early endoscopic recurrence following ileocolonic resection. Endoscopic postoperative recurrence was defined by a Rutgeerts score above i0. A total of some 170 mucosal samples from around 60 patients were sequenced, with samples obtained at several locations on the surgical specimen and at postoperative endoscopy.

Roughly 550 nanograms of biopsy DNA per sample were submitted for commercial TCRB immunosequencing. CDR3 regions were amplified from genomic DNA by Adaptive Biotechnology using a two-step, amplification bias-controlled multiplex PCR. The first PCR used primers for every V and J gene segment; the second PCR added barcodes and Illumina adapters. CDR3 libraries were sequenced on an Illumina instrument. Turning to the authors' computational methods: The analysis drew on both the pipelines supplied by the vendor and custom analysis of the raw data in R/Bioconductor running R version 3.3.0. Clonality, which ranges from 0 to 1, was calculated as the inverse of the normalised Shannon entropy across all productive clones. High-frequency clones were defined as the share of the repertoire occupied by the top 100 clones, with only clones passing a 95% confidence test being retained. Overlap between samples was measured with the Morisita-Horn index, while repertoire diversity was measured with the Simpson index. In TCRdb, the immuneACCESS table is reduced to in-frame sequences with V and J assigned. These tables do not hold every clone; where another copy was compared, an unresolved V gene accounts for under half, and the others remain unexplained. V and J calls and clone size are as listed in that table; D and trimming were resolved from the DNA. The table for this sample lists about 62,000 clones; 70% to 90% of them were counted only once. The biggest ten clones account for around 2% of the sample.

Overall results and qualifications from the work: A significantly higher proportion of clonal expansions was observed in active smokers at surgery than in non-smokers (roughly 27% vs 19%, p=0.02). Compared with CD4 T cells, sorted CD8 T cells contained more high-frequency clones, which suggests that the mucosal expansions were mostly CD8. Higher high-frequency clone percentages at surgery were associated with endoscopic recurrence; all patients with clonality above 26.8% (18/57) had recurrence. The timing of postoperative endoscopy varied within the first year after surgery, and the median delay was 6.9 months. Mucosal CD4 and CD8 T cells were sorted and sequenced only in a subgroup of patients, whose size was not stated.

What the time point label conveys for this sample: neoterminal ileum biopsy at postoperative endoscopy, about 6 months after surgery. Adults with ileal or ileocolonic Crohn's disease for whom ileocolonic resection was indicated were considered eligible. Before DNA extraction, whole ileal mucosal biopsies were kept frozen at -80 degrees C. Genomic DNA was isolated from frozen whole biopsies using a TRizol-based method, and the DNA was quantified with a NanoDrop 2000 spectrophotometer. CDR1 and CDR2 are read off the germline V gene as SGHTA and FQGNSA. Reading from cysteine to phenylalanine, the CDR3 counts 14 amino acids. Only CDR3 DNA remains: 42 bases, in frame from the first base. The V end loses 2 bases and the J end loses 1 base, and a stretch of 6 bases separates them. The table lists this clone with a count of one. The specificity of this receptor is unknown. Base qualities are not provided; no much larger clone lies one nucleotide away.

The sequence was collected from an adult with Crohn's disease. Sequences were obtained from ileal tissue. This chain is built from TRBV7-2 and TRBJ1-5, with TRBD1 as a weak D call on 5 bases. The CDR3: CASSLQGSNQPQHF. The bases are TGTGCCAGCAGCTTACAGGGAAGCAATCAGCCCCAGCATTTT.